A single sample gave rise to the 15 T cell receptor beta chains below, sequenced in a study of shared clonotypes between healthy human individuals (dated by TCRdb to 2019 to 2021). Libraries were built with the immunoSEQ multiplex PCR assay. The table comes from immuneACCESS by way of TCRdb, which keeps in-frame sequences with V and J called. Part of the clones is missing from these tables; in studies checked, under half for an unresolved V gene and the rest for unknown reasons. This sample gives some 100,000 clones in total; around 65% of them show up just once. The ten largest clones capture roughly 24% of the sample. The sample consisted of memory CD8+ T cells sorted from blood. Interpreted using the paper, the cell subset or site label stands for: CD45RO+ cells pooled with CCR7-negative TemRA cells. These receptor sequences come from a woman aged 25-40 years in good health.

This clone was picked up a small number of times. This chain joins TRBV19 and TRBJ2-1; 7 nucleotides agree with TRBD2. The germline V gene has CDR1 LNHDA and CDR2 SQIVND (reference sequence). V lost 7 bases and J lost 5; bases outside the gene matches: 17. This CDR3 is built from 17 residues. CDR3: CASTPPAGVRPDNEQFF. In DNA form, the CDR3 reads TGTGCCAGTACCCCCCCCGCGGGAGTCCGCCCTGACAATGAGCAGTTCTTC.

In its sample, this clone was seen a few times. The genes are TRBV18 and TRBJ2-5, with 10 nucleotides matching TRBD2. The germline gives CDR1 KGHSH, CDR2 LQKENI. This CDR3 comprises 18 residues. With 4 bases clipped from V and 1 base from J, the junction kept 12 bases outside the gene matches. The CDR3 sequence is CASSLTLSSGSTQETQYF. DNA of the CDR3: TGTGCCAGCTCACTCACACTCTCTAGCGGGAGTACCCAAGAGACCCAGTACTTC.

The rearrangement links TRBV12-5 to TRBJ2-1; D is uncertain. V lost 1 base and J lost 0, with 4 bases in between. This CDR3 is 14 amino acids long. Germline V gives CDR1 LGHNT, CDR2 FRNRAP. CDR3 coding DNA: TGTGCTAGTGGTTTGGACAGCTCCTACAATGAGCAGTTCTTC. This gives the protein CASGLDSSYNEQFF.

About this clone: The conserved phenylalanine or tryptophan is not found at the CDR3 terminus, so this likely reflects a read error. The J gene is TRBJ1-2, the V gene TRBV6-4, with D unresolved. With 0 bases removed from V and 6 bases from J, the gap between germline ends came to 17 bases. CDR3 length: 16 residues. In germline, CDR1 is MRHNA, CDR2 SNTAGT. CDR3 sequence: CASSDSGRTPTNGYTL. CDR3 sequence (DNA): TGTGCCAGCAGTGACTCTGGGCGAACCCCCACCAATGGCTACACCCTC.

Here the CDR3 DNA reads TGCGCCAGCAGCTTGGTGAGGACAGGGGGAGGGACGAACACTGAAGCTTTCTTT. Translation: CASSLVRTGGGTNTEAFF. V is TRBV5-1 and J is TRBJ1-1; 10 bases agree with TRBD1. V trimming: 0 bases; J trimming: 1 base; junction bases outside the gene matches: 9. Looked up from germline, CDR1 is SGHRS and CDR2 is YFSETQ. The CDR3 extends over 18 amino acids.

J is TRBJ2-3 and V is TRBV5-6; no reliable D call. The germline V gene encodes CDR1 SGHDT and CDR2 YYEEEE. This CDR3 is built from 13 residues. The ends were cut back, 4 bases at V and 0 bases at J, with 6 bases in the middle. CDR3 in DNA: TGTGCCAGCAGCCGCGACAGCACAGATACGCAGTATTTT. It specifies CASSRDSTDTQYF.

The V and J genes are TRBV9 and TRBJ2-1, with D perhaps matching TRBD2 (6 bases). Germline CDR1 reads SGDLS; CDR2 reads YYNGEE. The length of the CDR3 is 14 residues. With 0 bases removed from V and 6 bases from J, the gap between germline ends came to 10 bases. The CDR3 reads CASSVGLDPNEQFF. Written as DNA, the CDR3 is TGTGCCAGCAGCGTAGGACTAGATCCCAATGAGCAGTTCTTC.

J is TRBJ2-7 and V is TRBV5-1, with a weak D call TRBD1 (6 bases). The germline V gene encodes CDR1 SGHRS and CDR2 YFSETQ. The CDR3 spans 14 residues. Trimming pared 5 bases from V and 2 bases from J, leaving 14 bases between. This CDR3 reads CASRDSGATYEQYF. The DNA of the CDR3 is TGCGCCAGCAGGGATTCAGGGGCTACCTACGAGCAGTACTTC. The complete variable domain, with remaining parts taken from reference TRBV5-1 and TRBJ2-7, reads KAGVTQTPRYLIKTRGQQVTLSCSPISGHRSVSWYQQTPGQGLQFLFEYFSETQRNKGNFPGRFSGRQFSNSRSEMNVSTLELGDSALYLCASRDSGATYEQYFGPGTRLTVT.

This chain joins TRBV11-3 and TRBJ2-2, with D tentatively TRBD1 (5 bases). There are 15 residues in the CDR3. Germline-derived CDR1 and CDR2 are SGHNT and YENEEA. The V gene lost 5 bases and the J gene lost 1 base, with 11 bases spanning the gap. DNA for the CDR3: TGTGCCAGCAGCCCCAGGGCCGGGAACACCGGGGAGCTGTTTTTT. It codes for CASSPRAGNTGELFF. Full variable domain (remainder filled in from reference TRBV11-3 and TRBJ2-2): EAGVVQSPRYKIIEKKQPVAFWCNPISGHNTLYWYLQNLGQGPELLIRYENEEAVDDSQLPKDRFSAERLKGVDSTLKIQPAELGDSAVYLCASSPRAGNTGELFFGEGSRLTVL.

CDR3 DNA sequence: TGTGCCAGCAGCTTAGCAACCGGACAGGGGATGAGTGGGTATGGCTACACCTTC. It yields the protein CASSLATGQGMSGYGYTF. The chain links TRBV7-8 to TRBJ1-2; 9 bases line up with TRBD1. Trimming at V came to 0 bases and at J to 5 bases, leaving 13 bases not matched to a gene. The CDR3 totals 18 residues. The V gene's germline CDR1 is SGHVS and CDR2 FQNEAQ.

Ten or more counts support this clone. The chain is built from TRBV6-5 and TRBJ1-1; 7 bases are a match to TRBD1. The CDR3 totals 13 residues. Unmatched junction bases numbered 7, after V lost 8 bases and J lost 4 bases. Germline V gene data show CDR1 as MNHEY and CDR2 as SVGAGI. The CDR3 sequence: CASERQGGTEAFF. The CDR3 DNA sequence: TGTGCCAGCGAAAGACAGGGAGGCACTGAAGCTTTCTTT.

The chain carries TRBV11-2 and TRBJ2-5; no clear D. The J call is in doubt because the DNA end fits TRBJ2-7 better. Per germline, CDR1 SGHAT and CDR2 FQNNGV. CDR3 length equals 16 residues. The CDR3 reads CASSLEWPSAPYEQYF. For the CDR3, the DNA is TGTGCCAGCAGCTTAGAGTGGCCCAGCGCTCCCTACGAGCAGTACTTC.

This clone was counted between two and nine times. CDR3 nucleotide sequence: TGTGCCAGCAGCGCCGGACAGGCGAACACCGGGGAGCTGTTTTTT. Its translation is CASSAGQANTGELFF. The J gene is TRBJ2-2, the V gene TRBV9; 7 nucleotides align to TRBD1. Trimming at V came to 3 bases and at J to 0 bases, leaving 2 bases not matched to a gene. The CDR3 contains 15 residues. CDR1 is SGDLS, CDR2 YYNGEE, per germline.

J is TRBJ2-7 and V is TRBV2; D gene unclear. The CDR3 extends over 11 amino acids. V dropped 5 bases and J dropped 4 bases, with 6 bases sitting between them. Germline values: CDR1 SNHLY, CDR2 FYNNEI. CDR3 in amino acids: CASSPAYEQYF. CDR3 sequence (DNA): TGTGCCAGCAGTCCGGCTTACGAGCAGTACTTC. Full variable domain (outside the CDR3, taken from reference TRBV2 and TRBJ2-7): EPEVTQTPSHQVTQMGQEVILRCVPISNHLYFYWYRQILGQKVEFLVSFYNNEISEKSEIFDDQFSVERPDGSNFTLKIRSTKLEDSAMYFCASSPAYEQYFGPGTRLTVT.

This chain joins TRBV28 and TRBJ2-4, with D tentatively TRBD1 or TRBD2 (5 bases each). Germline V CDR1 and CDR2: MDHEN, SYDVKM. The V end was cut by 3 bases, the J end by 7 bases, with 13 bases between. This CDR3 is built from 14 residues. The CDR3 sequence is CASSFPGGTNIQYF. CDR3 DNA: TGTGCCAGCAGTTTCCCTGGGGGTACCAACATTCAGTACTTC. Based on the CDR3 plus reference TRBV28 and TRBJ2-4, the full variable domain is DVKVTQSSRYLVKRTGEKVFLECVQDMDHENMFWYRQDPGLGLRLIYFSYDVKMKEKGDIPEGYSVSREKKERFSLILESASTNQTSMYLCASSFPGGTNIQYFGAGTRLSVL.